The entry that follows covers one TCR beta chain sequence. This sample was taken from a study of blood T cell repertoires in COVID-19. Study overall: The United States, Italy and Spain supplied acute and convalescent COVID-19 samples. In each case, the material was cDNA or gDNA derived from T cells, B-cell-depleted T cells, or PBMCs.

Original analysis: Amplification of reference gene primers provided the estimated nucleated cell counts. Only in-frame clones appear in the TCRdb table, and some are missing; sequencing was by immunoSEQ multiplex PCR. The V and J calls and clone size were taken over from that table, and D and trimming were inferred from the DNA. In the table there are fewer than 250,000 clones, approximately 91% of which are singletons. The V end lost 1 base, the J end lost 4 bases, and 6 bases lay between the germline ends. This CDR3 spans 13 amino acids. CDR1 is SGHTA, CDR2 FQGNSA, per germline. V gene TRBV7-2 combines with J gene TRBJ2-3; D remains ambiguous. This sequence was found in a woman aged 60-75 years with acute or convalescent COVID-19. Sequences were obtained from peripheral blood. The CDR3 DNA sequence: TGTGCCAGCAGCTTAGGGGCCGCAGATACGCAGTATTTT. Its protein is CASSLGAADTQYF.